The 26 T cell receptor beta chains below come from one sample, sequenced in a study of CD8+CD57+ T cells in acquired aplastic anemia. Genomic DNA acted as the template from which TCR beta VDJ combination and CDR3 sequence profiling were carried out. Via MiXCR, TCRdb re-called the reads, giving one row per CDR3 protein. Seen here are around 140,000 distinct CDR3 sequences, 40% to 45% observed once, and the top ten hold 8.4%. Sequencing input: sorted CD4+, CD8+, or CD8+CD57+ T cells (not recorded which) from PBMCs. These receptor sequences come from a human donor in good health, serving as a control.

The genes are TRBV15 and TRBJ1-5, with 7 bases identical to TRBD1. Germline V lookup: CDR1 LNHNV, CDR2 YYDKDF (reference sequence). V shed 2 bases and J 4 bases; nucleotides not matched to a gene: 8. The CDR3 totals 16 residues. CDR3 amino acids: CATSRTGQANNQPQHF. CDR3 nucleotide sequence: TGTGCCACCAGCAGAACCGGACAGGCGAATAATCAGCCCCAGCATTTT.

The chain has TRBV2 and TRBJ1-2; D is uncertain. V was cut by 4 bases and J by 7 bases, with 10 bases left in between. From germline, CDR1 is SNHLY and CDR2 FYNNEI. CDR3 length equals 12 residues. CDR3 sequence: CASSAEGGGYTF. The DNA of the CDR3 is TGTGCCAGCAGTGCGGAAGGAGGTGGCTACACCTTC.

Comments on this clonotype: A much bigger clone sits one base away, suggesting this may be a read error. The chain is built from TRBV6-1 and TRBJ1-2, with D perhaps TRBD1 (5 bases). The CDR3 contains 15 residues. The V end lost 4 bases, the J end lost 5 bases, and 17 bases lay between the germline ends. Germline values: CDR1 MNHNS, CDR2 SASEGT. The chain's CDR3 is CASSGALLGVYGYTF. The CDR3 DNA reads TGTGCCAGCAGTGGAGCGTTGCTGGGGGTGTATGGCTACACCTTC.

This clonotype was recorded at least ten times. J is TRBJ1-2 and V is TRBV29-1, with D maybe TRBD1 (5 bases). This CDR3 comprises 12 residues. CDR1 and CDR2 from the germline V gene are SQVTM and ANQGSEA. V lost 5 bases, J lost 6 bases, and 13 bases lay in between. CDR3 DNA sequence: TGCAGCGTTAGATCCGGGGCCGATGGCTACACCTTC. Translating it yields CSVRSGADGYTF.

This chain connects TRBV20-1 to TRBJ2-7, with 8 nucleotides matching TRBD1. Germline-derived CDR1 and CDR2 are DFQATT and SNEGSKA (reference sequence). This CDR3 has 13 residues. The junction had 11 bases not matched to a gene; V was cut back by 6 bases and J by 7 bases. This chain's CDR3 is CSAVGQAIREQYF. For the CDR3, the DNA is TGCAGTGCCGTGGGACAGGCTATCAGGGAGCAGTACTTC.

V usage is TRBV20-1 and J usage is TRBJ2-2, with 9 bases aligning to TRBD1. The CDR3 length is 16 residues. V shed 0 bases, J shed 6 bases, and the junction held 8 bases outside the gene matches. Germline V gives CDR1 DFQATT, CDR2 SNEGSKA (reference sequence). The CDR3 protein is CSAREGGTGFSGELFF. Written as DNA, the CDR3 is TGCAGTGCTAGAGAGGGGGGGACAGGGTTCTCCGGGGAGCTGTTTTTT.

This clonotype was seen repeatedly, ten times or more. This rearrangement joins TRBV4-2 to TRBJ2-1; D is undetermined. This CDR3 region has 17 residues. V was cut by 0 bases and J by 1 base, with 13 bases left in between. Germline lookup yields CDR1 LGHNA and CDR2 YNFKEQ. The CDR3 here is CASSQDRASGSYNEQFF. The CDR3 bases are TGTGCCAGCAGCCAAGATAGGGCTTCCGGATCCTACAATGAGCAGTTCTTC.

This chain links TRBV3-1 with TRBJ1-2; D remains unclear. CDR3 length: 12 residues. V was pared by 6 bases and J by 6 bases, with 11 bases between. CDR1 and CDR2 (germline): LGHDT, YNNKEL (reference sequence). CDR3 sequence reads: CASRDLGDGYTF. The CDR3 DNA reads as TGTGCCAGCAGGGATTTAGGCGATGGCTACACCTTC.

Comment on this clonotype: One base away lies a much larger clone, so this may be a sequencing read error. The chain employs TRBV12-5 and TRBJ1-1, with D tentatively TRBD1 (5 bases). V was trimmed by 4 bases and J by 4 bases, leaving 13 bases between them. The V gene's germline CDR1 is LGHNT and CDR2 FRNRAP. The length of the CDR3 is 14 residues. The CDR3 nucleotides read TGTGCTAGTGGTTCAACAGAGGGGAGCACTGAAGCTTTCTTT. Its protein product is CASGSTEGSTEAFF.

There are many counts of this clonotype. The gene calls are TRBV12-3 or TRBV12-4 and TRBJ2-7; a weak D match, TRBD2 (7 bases). V shed 6 bases and J shed 4 bases, with 28 bases lying between them. The CDR3 has 18 amino acids. The CDR3 DNA reads as TGTGCCAGCAGCTCGACAGGTAACGGACTAGACGGAATGTACGAGCAGTACTTC. It codes for CASSSTGNGLDGMYEQYF.

This clonotype was seen repeatedly, ten times or more. V usage is TRBV30 and J usage is TRBJ1-2; D is perhaps TRBD1 (5 bases). This CDR3 is built from 14 residues. V was pared by 4 bases and J by 0 bases, with 12 bases between. The germline gives CDR1 GTSNPN, CDR2 SVGIG (reference sequence). The CDR3: CAWKDKGTNYGYTF. In nucleotides, the CDR3 is TGTGCCTGGAAAGATAAGGGGACTAACTATGGCTACACCTTC.

In this sample, this clonotype turned up a few times. This chain uses TRBV18 with TRBJ2-5, with D perhaps assigned TRBD1 or TRBD2 (5 bases each). V lost 3 bases and J lost 2, with 16 bases in between. CDR1 and CDR2 (germline): KGHSH, LQKENI. This CDR3 region has 16 residues. CDR3 sequence (DNA): TGTGCCAGCTCACCGGGACCTGCTGTGGGGCAAGAGACCCAGTACTTC. The encoded protein is CASSPGPAVGQETQYF.

The V and J genes are TRBV20-1 and TRBJ1-2; 8 bases line up with TRBD1. Germline V gene data show CDR1 as DFQATT and CDR2 as SNEGSKA (reference sequence). The CDR3 is made up of 14 amino acids. V shed 6 bases, J shed 7 bases, and the junction held 13 bases outside the gene matches. The chain's CDR3 is CSAGGGRGLSGYTF. CDR3 DNA: TGCAGTGCGGGGGGAGGCAGGGGGCTGTCTGGCTACACCTTC.

The rearrangement joins TRBV27 to TRBJ1-5, with TRBD1 identical over 10 bases. After removal of 7 bases from V and 6 bases from J, the junction contained 9 bases not matched to a gene. The CDR3 runs 15 residues. The germline CDR1 and CDR2 sequences are MNHEY and SMNVEV (reference sequence). In DNA, the CDR3 is TGTGCCAGCACCCCCGGGACAGGGGAAGTTCAGCCCCAGCATTTT. Translated, it gives CASTPGTGEVQPQHF.

This clonotype was counted many times. V usage is TRBV19 and J usage is TRBJ1-4; maybe TRBD1 (5 bases). CDR1 and CDR2 from the germline V gene are LNHDA and SQIVND (reference sequence). The CDR3 runs to 16 residues. With 3 bases removed from V and 2 bases from J, the gap between germline ends came to 13 bases. The CDR3 here is CASSIRQGSTNEKLFF. In DNA, the CDR3 is TGTGCCAGTAGTATTCGTCAGGGTAGCACTAATGAAAAACTGTTTTTT.

The genes are TRBV7-9 and TRBJ2-5, with D uncertain. This CDR3 has 13 residues. Germline V gene lookup returns CDR1 SEHNR and CDR2 FQNEAQ (reference sequence). V lost 6 bases, J lost 2 bases, and 10 bases lay in between. CDR3 DNA sequence: TGTGCCAGCAGGAAGACCGGGCAAGAGACCCAGTACTTC. Its protein is CASRKTGQETQYF. The full variable domain, rest sourced from reference TRBV7-9 and TRBJ2-5, is DTGVSQNPRHKITKRGQNVTFRCDPISEHNRLYWYRQTLGQGPEFLTYFQNEAQLEKSRLLSDRFSAERPKGSFSTLEIQRTEQGDSAMYLCASRKTGQETQYFGPGTRLLVL.

The genes are TRBV20-1 and TRBJ1-2; 8 nucleotides line up with TRBD1. The CDR3 runs to 14 residues. Germline trimming cut 0 bases from V and 7 bases from J; bases unmatched to any gene: 7. Germline-derived CDR1 and CDR2 are DFQATT and SNEGSKA (reference sequence). The CDR3 spells CSAREARGLSGYTF. The DNA of the CDR3 is TGCAGTGCTAGAGAGGCCAGGGGGCTGAGTGGCTACACCTTC.

The chain is built from TRBV10-3 and TRBJ1-6; 8 positions agree with TRBD1. V lost 6 bases to trimming and J lost 10 bases; unmatched junction nucleotides: 8. The germline V gene has CDR1 ENHRY and CDR2 SYGVKD. The CDR3 is 14 residues long. The DNA of the CDR3 is TGTGCCATCAGGACAGGGGTTGACGGATCACCCCTCCACTTT. Translation: CAIRTGVDGSPLHF.

The chain employs TRBV19 and TRBJ1-2, with TRBD1 as a possible D gene (6 bases). V lost 10 bases and J 3 bases, leaving 18 bases between the germline ends. The CDR3 is made up of 14 amino acids. Per germline, CDR1 LNHDA and CDR2 SQIVND (reference sequence). DNA of the CDR3: TGTGCCACTACTCAACAGGGAGGCTACTATGGCTACACCTTC. It is translated as CATTQQGGYYGYTF.

The table lists this clonotype with a few counts. The CDR3, as DNA: TGTGCCAGCAGCCGATTAGGGTCCCTCAGAACTAATGAAAAACTGTTTTTT. Its protein is CASSRLGSLRTNEKLFF. The V gene is TRBV7-2, the J gene TRBJ1-4; D is undetermined. This CDR3 is built from 17 residues. Between the trimmed V and J ends, which lost 5 bases and 1 base, there was a span of 17 bases. Per the germline V gene, CDR1 is SGHTA and CDR2 is FQGNSA.

This clonotype has ten or more counts. Germline and junction disagree at one end, which may indicate a read error. V gene TRBV20-1 combines with J gene TRBJ1-5; TRBD1 matches at 8 bases. The CDR3 is 18 amino acids. The germline V gene has CDR1 DFQATT and CDR2 SNEGSKA (reference sequence). The CDR3 sequence: CSARDHDRGGYSNQPQHF. The CDR3 DNA is TGCAGCGCTAGGGATCATGACAGGGGAGGTTATAGCAATCAGCCCCAGCATTTT.

This clonotype was detected ten times or more. The chain employs TRBV5-6 and TRBJ2-7, with TRBD2 matching 10 bases. J lost 4 bases, V lost 0 bases, and 4 bases had no gene match. The CDR3 is made up of 15 amino acids. CDR1 is SGHDT, CDR2 YYEEEE, per germline. CDR3 loop: CASSLVSGRAYEQYF. CDR3 sequence (DNA): TGTGCCAGCAGCTTGGTAAGCGGGAGGGCGTACGAGCAGTACTTC.

The chain links TRBV6-1 to TRBJ1-6; 9 bases line up with TRBD1. With V trimmed by 6 bases and J by 9 bases, 3 bases remained unmatched. The CDR3 spans 13 residues. The germline V gene has CDR1 MNHNS and CDR2 SASEGT. This chain's CDR3 is CASRDRGFSPLHF. In DNA form, the CDR3 reads TGTGCCAGCAGGGACAGGGGTTTTTCACCCCTCCACTTT.

The DNA of the CDR3 is TGTGCCAGCAGCCAATTAACGGGGGATTATGGCTACACCTTC. This codes for CASSQLTGDYGYTF. The chain employs TRBV3-1 and TRBJ1-2, with D possibly being TRBD1 (5 bases). This CDR3 is 14 amino acids long. Germline CDR1 reads LGHDT; CDR2 reads YNNKEL (reference sequence). V lost 2 bases and J lost 5, with 12 bases in between.

The V call is TRBV19, the J call TRBJ1-1, with D tentatively TRBD1 (5 bases). There are 14 residues in the CDR3. Germline assignment: CDR1 LNHDA and CDR2 SQIVND (reference sequence). Trimming stripped 1 base from V and 1 base from J, with 7 bases between. The CDR3 loop is CASSIGGTNTEAFF. CDR3 coding DNA: TGTGCCAGTAGTATAGGAGGGACGAACACTGAAGCTTTCTTT.

This clonotype was seen many times. The chain is built from TRBV9 and TRBJ2-3; 7 bases line up with TRBD2. Unmatched junction bases numbered 8, after V lost 4 bases and J lost 0 bases. The CDR3 totals 16 residues. The germline CDR1 and CDR2 sequences are SGDLS and YYNGEE. CDR3 nucleotide sequence: TGTGCCAGCAGCTCCACAGCGGGGACTAGCACAGATACGCAGTATTTT. Encoded protein: CASSSTAGTSTDTQYF.